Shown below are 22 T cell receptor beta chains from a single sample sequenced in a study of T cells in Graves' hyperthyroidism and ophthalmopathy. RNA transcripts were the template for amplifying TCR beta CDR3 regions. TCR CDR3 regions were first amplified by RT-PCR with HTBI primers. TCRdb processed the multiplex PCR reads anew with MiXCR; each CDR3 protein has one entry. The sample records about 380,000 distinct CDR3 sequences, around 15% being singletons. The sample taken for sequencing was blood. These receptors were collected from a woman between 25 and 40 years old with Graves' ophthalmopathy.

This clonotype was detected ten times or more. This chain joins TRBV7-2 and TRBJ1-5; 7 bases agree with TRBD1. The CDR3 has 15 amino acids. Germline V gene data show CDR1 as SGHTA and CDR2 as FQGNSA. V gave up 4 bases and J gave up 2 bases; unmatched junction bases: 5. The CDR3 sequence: CASSYGTAGNQPQHF. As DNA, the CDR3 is TGTGCCAGCAGCTACGGGACAGCGGGCAATCAGCCCCAGCATTTT. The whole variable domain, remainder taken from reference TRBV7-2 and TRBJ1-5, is GAGVSQSPSNKVTEKGKDVELRCDPISGHTALYWYRQSLGQGLEFLIYFQGNSAPDKSGLPSDRFSAERTGGSVSTLTIQRTQQEDSAVYLCASSYGTAGNQPQHFGDGTRLSIL.

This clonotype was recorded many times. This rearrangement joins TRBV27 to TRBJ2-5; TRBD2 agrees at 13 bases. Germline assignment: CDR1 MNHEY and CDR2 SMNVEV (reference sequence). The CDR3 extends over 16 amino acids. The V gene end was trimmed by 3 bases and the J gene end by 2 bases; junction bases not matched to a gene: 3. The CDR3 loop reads CASSFRLAGGQETQYF. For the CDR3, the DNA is TGTGCCAGCAGTTTCCGACTAGCGGGGGGTCAAGAGACCCAGTACTTC.

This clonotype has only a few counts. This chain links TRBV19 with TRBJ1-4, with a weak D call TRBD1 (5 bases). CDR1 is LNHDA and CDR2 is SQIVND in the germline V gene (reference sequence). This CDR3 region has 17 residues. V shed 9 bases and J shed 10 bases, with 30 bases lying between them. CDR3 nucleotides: TGTGCCAGCAACCCCCGGGACGCCCCTGAGGATGATGGAAAACTGTTTTTT. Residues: CASNPRDAPEDDGKLFF.

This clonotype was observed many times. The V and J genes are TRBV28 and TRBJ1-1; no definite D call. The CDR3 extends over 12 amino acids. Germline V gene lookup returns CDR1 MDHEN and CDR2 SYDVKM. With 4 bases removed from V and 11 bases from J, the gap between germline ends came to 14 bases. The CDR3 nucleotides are TGTGCCAGCAGTTCCTCACCGACGATGGCTTTCTTT. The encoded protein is CASSSSPTMAFF.

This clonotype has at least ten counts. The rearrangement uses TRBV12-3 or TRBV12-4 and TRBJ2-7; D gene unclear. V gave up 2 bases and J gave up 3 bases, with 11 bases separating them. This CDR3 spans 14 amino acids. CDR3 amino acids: CASSLRRLDYEQYF. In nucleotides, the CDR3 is TGTGCCAGCAGTTTAAGGCGTTTAGACTACGAGCAGTACTTC.

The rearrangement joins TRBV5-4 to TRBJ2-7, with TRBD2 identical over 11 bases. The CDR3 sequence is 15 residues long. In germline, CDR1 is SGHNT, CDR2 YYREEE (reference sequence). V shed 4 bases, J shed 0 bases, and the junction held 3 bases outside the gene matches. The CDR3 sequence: CASSRSGGGSYEQYF. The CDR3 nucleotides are TGTGCCAGCAGCCGTAGCGGGGGGGGCTCCTACGAGCAGTACTTC.

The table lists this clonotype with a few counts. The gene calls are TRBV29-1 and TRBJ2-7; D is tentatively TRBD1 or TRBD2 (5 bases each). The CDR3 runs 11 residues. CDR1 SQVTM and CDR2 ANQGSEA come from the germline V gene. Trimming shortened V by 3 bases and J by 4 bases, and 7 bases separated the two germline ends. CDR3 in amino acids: CSVEGEYEQYF. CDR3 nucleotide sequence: TGCAGCGTTGAGGGGGAGTACGAGCAGTACTTC.

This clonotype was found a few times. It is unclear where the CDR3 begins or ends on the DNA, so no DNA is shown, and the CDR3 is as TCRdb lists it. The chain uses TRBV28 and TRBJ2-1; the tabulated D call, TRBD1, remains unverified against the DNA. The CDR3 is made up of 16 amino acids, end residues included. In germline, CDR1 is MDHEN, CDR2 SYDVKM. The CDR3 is CASSSSWGRAYNEQFF.

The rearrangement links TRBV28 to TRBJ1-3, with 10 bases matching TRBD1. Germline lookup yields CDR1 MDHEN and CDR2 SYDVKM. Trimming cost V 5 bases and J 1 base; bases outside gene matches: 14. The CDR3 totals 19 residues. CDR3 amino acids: CASSHRDRGSRGSGNTIYF. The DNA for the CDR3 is TGTGCCAGCAGTCACCGGGACAGGGGATCGAGGGGATCTGGAAACACCATATATTTT.

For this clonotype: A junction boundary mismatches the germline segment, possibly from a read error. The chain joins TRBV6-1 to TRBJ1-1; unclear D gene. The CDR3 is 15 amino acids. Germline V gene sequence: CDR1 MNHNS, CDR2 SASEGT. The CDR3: CASSEAGGENTGAFF. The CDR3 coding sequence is TGTGCCAGCTCCGAGGCAGGAGGTGAGAACACTGGAGCTTTCTTT.

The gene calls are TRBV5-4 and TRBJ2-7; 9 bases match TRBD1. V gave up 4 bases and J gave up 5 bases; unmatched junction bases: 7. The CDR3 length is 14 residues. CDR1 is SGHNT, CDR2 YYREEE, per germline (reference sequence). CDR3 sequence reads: CASSAGQGSDEQYF. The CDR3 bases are TGTGCCAGCAGCGCCGGACAGGGGTCCGACGAGCAGTACTTC. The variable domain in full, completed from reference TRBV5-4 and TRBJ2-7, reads ETGVTQSPTHLIKTRGQQVTLRCSSQSGHNTVSWYQQALGQGPQFIFQYYREEENGRGNFPPRFSGLQFPNYSSELNVNALELDDSALYLCASSAGQGSDEQYFGPGTRLTVT.

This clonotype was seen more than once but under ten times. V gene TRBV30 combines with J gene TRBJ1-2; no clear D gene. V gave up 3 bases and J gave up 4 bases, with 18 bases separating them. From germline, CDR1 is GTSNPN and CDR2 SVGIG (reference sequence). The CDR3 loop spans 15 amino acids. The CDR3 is CAWSARLGNGYGYTF. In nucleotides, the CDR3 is TGTGCCTGGAGCGCCCGGCTAGGGAATGGCTATGGCTACACCTTC. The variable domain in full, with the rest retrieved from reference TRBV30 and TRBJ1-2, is SQTIHQWPATLVQPVGSPLSLECTVEGTSNPNLYWYRQAAGRGLQLLFYSVGIGQISSEVPQNLSASRPQDRQFILSSKKLLLSDSGFYLCAWSARLGNGYGYTFGSGTRLTVV.

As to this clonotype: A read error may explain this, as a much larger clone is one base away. The CDR3 here is CASTGGVDYNGQFF. The CDR3 DNA follows: TGTGCCAGCACGGGGGGCGTTGACTACAATGGGCAGTTCTTC. The chain recombines TRBV2 with TRBJ2-1, with D perhaps matching TRBD2 (7 bases). The CDR3 spans 14 residues. CDR1 SNHLY and CDR2 FYNNEI come from the germline V gene.

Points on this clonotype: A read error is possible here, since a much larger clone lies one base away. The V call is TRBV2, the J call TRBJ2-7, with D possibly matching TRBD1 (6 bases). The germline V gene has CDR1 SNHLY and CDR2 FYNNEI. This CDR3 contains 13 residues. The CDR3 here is CASKGQTSYGQYF. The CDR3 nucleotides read TGTGCCAGTAAAGGACAGACTTCCTACGGGCAGTACTTC.

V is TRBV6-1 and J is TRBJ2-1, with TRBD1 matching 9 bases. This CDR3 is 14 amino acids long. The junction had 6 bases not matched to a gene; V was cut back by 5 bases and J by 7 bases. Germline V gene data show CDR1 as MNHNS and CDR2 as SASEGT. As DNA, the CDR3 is TGTGCCAGCAGTAATACAGGGGGCGGGAATGAGCAGTTCTTC. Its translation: CASSNTGGGNEQFF.

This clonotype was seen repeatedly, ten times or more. The CDR3 protein is CASSPRGRGKTQYF. As DNA, the CDR3 is TGTGCCAGCAGCCCCCGGGGGAGGGGCAAGACCCAGTACTTC. This chain connects TRBV7-2 to TRBJ2-5, with 7 bases fitting TRBD2. Trimming removed 5 bases from V and 6 bases from J; junction bases left unmatched: 9. The germline V gene encodes CDR1 SGHTA and CDR2 FQGNSA. The length of the CDR3 is 14 residues.

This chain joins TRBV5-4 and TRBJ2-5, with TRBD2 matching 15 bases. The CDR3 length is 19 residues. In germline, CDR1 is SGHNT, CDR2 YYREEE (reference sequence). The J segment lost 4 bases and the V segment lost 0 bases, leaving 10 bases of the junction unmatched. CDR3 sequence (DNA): TGTGCCAGCAGCTTGGGATTGCGGACTAGCGGGGGGGCTTTAGAGACCCAGTACTTC. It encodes CASSLGLRTSGGALETQYF.

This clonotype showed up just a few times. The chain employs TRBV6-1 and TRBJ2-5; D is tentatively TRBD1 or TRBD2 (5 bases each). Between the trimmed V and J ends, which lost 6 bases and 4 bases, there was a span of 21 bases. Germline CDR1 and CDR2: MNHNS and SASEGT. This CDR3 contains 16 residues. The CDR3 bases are TGTGCCAGCAGCACCGGGACCGAAGTATACATAGAGACCCAGTACTTC. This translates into CASSTGTEVYIETQYF.

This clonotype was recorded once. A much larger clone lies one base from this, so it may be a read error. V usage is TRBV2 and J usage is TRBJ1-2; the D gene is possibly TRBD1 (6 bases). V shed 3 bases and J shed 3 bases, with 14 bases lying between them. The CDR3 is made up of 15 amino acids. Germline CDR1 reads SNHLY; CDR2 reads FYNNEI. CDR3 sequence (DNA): TGTGCCAGCAGTGACAAGAACAGGGCCCACTATGGCTACACCTTC. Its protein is CASSDKNRAHYGYTF.

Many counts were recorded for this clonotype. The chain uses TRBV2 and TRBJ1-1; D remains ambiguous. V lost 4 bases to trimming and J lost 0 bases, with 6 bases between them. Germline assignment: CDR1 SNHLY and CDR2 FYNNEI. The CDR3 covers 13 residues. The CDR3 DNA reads TGTGCCAGCAGTGCCTTCCTGAACACTGAAGCTTTCTTT. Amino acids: CASSAFLNTEAFF.

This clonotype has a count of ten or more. The CDR3 loop reads CASSPMATGVRYEQYF. CDR3 nucleotide sequence: TGTGCCAGCAGCCCAATGGCGACAGGGGTAAGGTACGAGCAGTACTTC. The chain combines TRBV14 with TRBJ2-7; 8 positions match TRBD1. CDR1 and CDR2 from the germline V gene are SGHDN and FVKESK. This CDR3 has 16 amino acids. After removal of 4 bases from V and 4 bases from J, the junction contained 12 bases not matched to a gene.

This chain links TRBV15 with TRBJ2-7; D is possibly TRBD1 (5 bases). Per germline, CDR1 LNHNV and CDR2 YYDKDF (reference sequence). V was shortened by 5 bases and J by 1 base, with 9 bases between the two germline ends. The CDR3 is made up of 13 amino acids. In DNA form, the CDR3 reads TGTGCCACCAGCTCAGGGTTTTCCTACGAGCAGTACTTC. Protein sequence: CATSSGFSYEQYF.